This T cell receptor (beta chain) is from a study of blood T cell repertoires in COVID-19. Study as a whole: Nucleic acid was either cDNA or gDNA, and it came from T cells, B-cell-depleted T cells, or PBMCs.

Trimming removed 2 bases from V and 6 bases from J, with 7 bases in between. The length of the CDR3 is 13 residues. Germline V gene lookup returns CDR1 MRHNA and CDR2 SNTAGT. Using immunoSEQ multiplex PCR, the repertoire was profiled, and TCRdb retains in-frame clones only, with some absent. Among 120,000 to 150,000 clones listed, 84% were seen once. The receptor was isolated from a woman aged 45-65 years who had been exposed to COVID-19. This sequence joins TRBV6-4 and TRBJ2-2; D ambiguous. Material: PBMCs or T cells enriched from blood (not recorded which). The CDR3 protein is CASSDAVSGELFF. Here the CDR3 DNA reads TGTGCCAGCAGTGACGCGGTTTCCGGGGAGCTGTTTTTT.